This T cell receptor (beta chain) was retrieved from a study of shared clonotypes between healthy human individuals. Points from the study as a whole: A limitation of the genetic and exposure-history diversity represented arose from few donors. Non-shared clonotypes had lower generation probabilities than clonotypes shared by all four sorted-subset donors.

Germline CDR1 is ENHRY and CDR2 is SYGVKD. The CDR3 runs 14 residues. Trimming left V 2 bases short and J 2 bases short, with 9 bases between. Naive CD8 cells lacked CD45RO and underwent positive selection for CCR7, leaving out terminally differentiated effector memory CD45RA+ cells. Points on this clone: Its specificity is unknown.

An even split of each subset's genomic DNA across several immunoSEQ plates was performed. In the original processing: ImmunoSEQ yielded junction-only sequences lacking quality scores, so filtering differed. Only in-frame clones appear in the TCRdb table, and some are missing; sequencing was by immunoSEQ multiplex PCR. The DNA was the basis for D and trimming; V, J and clone size are from that table. Among over 2 million clones listed, approximately 95% were seen once. The sequencing input was naive CD8+ T cells sorted from blood. The clonotype originates from a man between 18 and 35 years old in good health. V is TRBV10-3 and J is TRBJ1-1; TRBD1 might be the D (6 bases). The CDR3 reads CAISEGQLNTEAFF. DNA of the CDR3: TGTGCCATCAGTGAGGGACAGCTTAACACTGAAGCTTTCTTT.